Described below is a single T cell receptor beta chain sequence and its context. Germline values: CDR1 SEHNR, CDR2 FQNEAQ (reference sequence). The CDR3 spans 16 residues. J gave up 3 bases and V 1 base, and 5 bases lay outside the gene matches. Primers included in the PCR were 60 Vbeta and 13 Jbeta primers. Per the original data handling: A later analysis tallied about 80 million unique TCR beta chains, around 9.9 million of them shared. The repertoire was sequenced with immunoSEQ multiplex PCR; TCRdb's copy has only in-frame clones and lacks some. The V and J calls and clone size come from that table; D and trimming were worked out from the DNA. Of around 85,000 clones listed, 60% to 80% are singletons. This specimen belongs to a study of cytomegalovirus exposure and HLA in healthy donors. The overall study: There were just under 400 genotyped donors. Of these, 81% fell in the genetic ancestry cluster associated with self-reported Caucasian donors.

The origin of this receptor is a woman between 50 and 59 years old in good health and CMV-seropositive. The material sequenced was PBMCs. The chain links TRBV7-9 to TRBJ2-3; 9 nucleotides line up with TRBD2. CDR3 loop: CASSLVISGSTDTQYF. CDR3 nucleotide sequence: TGTGCCAGCAGCTTAGTGATTAGCGGGAGTACAGATACGCAGTATTTT. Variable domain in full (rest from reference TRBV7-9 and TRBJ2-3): DTGVSQNPRHKITKRGQNVTFRCDPISEHNRLYWYRQTLGQGPEFLTYFQNEAQLEKSRLLSDRFSAERPKGSFSTLEIQRTEQGDSAMYLCASSLVISGSTDTQYFGPGTRLTVL.